Listed below are T cell receptor beta chains from one sample, sequenced in a study of cytomegalovirus exposure and HLA in healthy donors. The protocol was immunoSEQ multiplex PCR, while the TCRdb copy is restricted to in-frame clones and leaves out a portion. The sample lists about 200,000 clones; roughly 88% were seen once. Sequences were obtained from PBMCs. Receptor source: a boy aged 2 to 10 in good health and CMV-seronegative. CDR3s include the opening cysteine and the closing phenylalanine or tryptophan. D genes are given only for firm matches. Clone size is stated in some rows and not others, as once, few, many or a class when expanded.

J gene | D gene | clone size | V gene | CDR3 DNA | CDR3 protein
TRBJ2-3 | TRBD2 | . | TRBV4-1 | TGCGCCAGCAGCCAAGGTCTAGCGGGGGGGCGGGGTACGCAGTATTTT | CASSQGLAGGRGTQYF
TRBJ2-7 | TRBD2 | . | TRBV18 | TGTGCCAGCTGGGGGGGACGGAGCTCCTACGAGCAGTACTTC | CASWGGRSSYEQYF
TRBJ2-3 | . | once | TRBV12-2 | TGTGCAAGTCGCTTAGAAGGGCTAGCGGTTCGCACAGATACGCAGTATTTT | CASRLEGLAVRTDTQYF
TRBJ2-1 | . | . | TRBV7-9 | TGTGCCAGCAGCTCTACCGCGTGGACAGTCAATGGGGATGAGCAGTTCTTC | CASSSTAWTVNGDEQFF
TRBJ2-7 | TRBD1 | . | TRBV10-3 | TGTGCCATCAGTGAGTCGACAGGGGTGTCCTACGAGCAGTACTTC | CAISESTGVSYEQYF
TRBJ1-1 | . | . | TRBV4-2 | TGTGCCAGCAGCCAAGCATCCAACACTGAAGCTTTCTTT | CASSQASNTEAFF
TRBJ2-4 | TRBD2 | . | TRBV15 | TGTGCCACCAGCGGGCCTAGCGGGAGAGTTAACATTCAGTACTTC | CATSGPSGRVNIQYF
TRBJ2-5 | . | . | TRBV27 | TGTGCCAGCAAGGGAATAGGCGGGAAAGACACCCAGTACTTC | CASKGIGGKDTQYF
TRBJ1-4 | . | . | TRBV5-5 | TGTGCCAGCAGCTTGAACGGGGGGGAAAAACTGTTTTTT | CASSLNGGEKLFF
TRBJ1-6 | TRBD1 | . | TRBV15 | TGTGCCACTCGACAGGGGAGGTCACCCCTCCACTTT | CATRQGRSPLHF
TRBJ2-2 | . | . | TRBV11-2 | TGTGCCAGCCGGTCGGGGACTCATCTTTACACCGGGGAGCTGTTTTTT | CASRSGTHLYTGELFF
TRBJ1-6 | . | few | TRBV2 | TGTGCCAGCACCCTAGGGGGGGATAATTCACCCCTCCACTTT | CASTLGGDNSPLHF
TRBJ2-7 | TRBD1 | . | TRBV6-5 | TGTGCCAGCAGTCGGACAGGAGCGTCCTACGAGCAGTACTTC | CASSRTGASYEQYF
TRBJ2-7 | . | . | TRBV12-2 | TGTGCAAGTCGCTTAGAAGGCGGGAGAGCGGACGAGCAGTACTTC | CASRLEGGRADEQYF
TRBJ2-1 | . | . | TRBV6-5 | TGTGCCAGCAGTTACTCGGCAGGGTTGAGCAATGAGCAGTTCTTC | CASSYSAGLSNEQFF
TRBJ1-6 | . | . | TRBV30 | TGTGCCTGGAGTGTACCCTCAGGTTACAATTCACCCCTCCACTTT | CAWSVPSGYNSPLHF
TRBJ1-2 | . | . | TRBV7-9 | TGTGCCAGCAGCCCTATCTCGGACTGTGGCTACACCTTC | CASSPISDCGYTF
TRBJ2-5 | . | . | TRBV11-2 | TGTGCCAGCACCTCCGCGGGTCCGGGGACCCAGTACTTC | CASTSAGPGTQYF
TRBJ2-5 | TRBD2 | . | TRBV5-4 | TGTGCCAGCAGCTTTGACGGGAGGGCCCGAGAGACCCAGTACTTC | CASSFDGRARETQYF
TRBJ2-2 | . | . | TRBV7-9 | TGTGCCAGCAGCTCCCGGGCAGATAACACCGGGGAGCTGTTTTTT | CASSSRADNTGELFF
TRBJ2-5 | TRBD2 | once | TRBV25-1 | TGTGCCAGCAGTGTCCCCGGGACTAGCGGGGGGGCGGGGACCCAGTACTTC | CASSVPGTSGGAGTQYF
TRBJ2-3 | TRBD1 | . | TRBV5-6 | TGTGCCAGCAGCCCCGGACAGGGGCAGAGCACAGATACGCAGTATTTT | CASSPGQGQSTDTQYF
TRBJ1-2 | . | . | TRBV7-8 | TGTGCCAGCAGCTTAGTACAGACTAACTATGGCTACACCTTC | CASSLVQTNYGYTF
TRBJ1-6 | . | few | TRBV6-5 | TGTGCCAGCAGGGAGGGCGACCTTAATTCACCCCTCCACTTT | CASREGDLNSPLHF
TRBJ1-6 | . | . | TRBV10-2 | TGCGCCAGCAGTGAGTCGCCCTTAGAGGCCACACAGGTGAATAATTCACCCCTCCACTTT | CASSESPLEATQVNNSPLHF
TRBJ2-5 | . | . | TRBV4-1 | TGCGCCAGCAGCCATCACACAGGGAAGGCGGGTGAGCAGTACTTC | CASSHHTGKAGEQYF
TRBJ1-2 | TRBD1 | . | TRBV7-2 | TGTGCCAGCAGCACCCGACAGGGGCTCGCAAACTATGGCTACACCTTC | CASSTRQGLANYGYTF
TRBJ2-5 | . | . | TRBV7-6 | TGTGCCAGCAGCCCGGGACATTTAAAGACCCAGTACTTC | CASSPGHLKTQYF
TRBJ2-1 | . | . | TRBV2 | TGTGCCAGCAGTCGGGACTACAATGAGCAGTTCTTC | CASSRDYNEQFF
TRBJ1-2 | . | . | TRBV30 | TGTGCCTGGAGTGTTGGCGTCCAGGCCTTC | CAWSVGVQAF
TRBJ1-6 | TRBD1 | . | TRBV6-1 | TGTGCCAGCAGTGGGACAGGCTCCTATAATTCACCCCTCCACTTT | CASSGTGSYNSPLHF
TRBJ1-5 | TRBD1 | once | TRBV7-6 | TGTGCCAGCAGCTTAGGACAGGGAAGTCAGCCCCAGCATTTT | CASSLGQGSQPQHF
TRBJ2-2 | TRBD1 | . | TRBV10-3 | TGTGCCATCTCTGGGACAGGCACCGGGGAGCTGTTTTTT | CAISGTGTGELFF
TRBJ1-4 | TRBD1 | . | TRBV2 | TGTGCCAGCAGTGGGTACAGGGGCGGCGAAAAACTGTTTTTT | CASSGYRGGEKLFF
TRBJ1-1 | . | . | TRBV6-1 | TGTGCCAGCAAACGACACGAGAACACTGAAGCTTTCTTT | CASKRHENTEAFF
TRBJ2-7 | . | . | TRBV9 | TGTGCCAGCAGCCCACACTACGGGAGTCAGGGCTACGAGCAGTACTTC | CASSPHYGSQGYEQYF
TRBJ2-3 | TRBD1 | . | TRBV10-3 | TGTGCCATCAGGGCCGACAGGGAAATCGGTACGCAGTATTTT | CAIRADREIGTQYF
TRBJ2-2 | TRBD1 | . | TRBV2 | TGTGCCAGCAGTGAAGTCACAGGGGGCTGGTCCGGGGAGCTGTTTTTT | CASSEVTGGWSGELFF
TRBJ2-2 | . | . | TRBV11-1 | TGTGCCAGCAGCCTTACCGGGGAGCTGTTTTTT | CASSLTGELFF
TRBJ2-7 | . | . | TRBV7-9 | TGTGCCAGCAGCTTAGGGGCCGGCTACGAGCAGTACTTC | CASSLGAGYEQYF
TRBJ2-7 | TRBD1 | . | TRBV11-3 | TGTGCCAGCAGCGCAGGGGGTACAAACTACGAGCAGTACTTC | CASSAGGTNYEQYF
TRBJ1-1 | . | . | TRBV6-5 | TGTGCCAGCAGTTACTCGTACAGAAACACTGAAGCTTTCTTT | CASSYSYRNTEAFF